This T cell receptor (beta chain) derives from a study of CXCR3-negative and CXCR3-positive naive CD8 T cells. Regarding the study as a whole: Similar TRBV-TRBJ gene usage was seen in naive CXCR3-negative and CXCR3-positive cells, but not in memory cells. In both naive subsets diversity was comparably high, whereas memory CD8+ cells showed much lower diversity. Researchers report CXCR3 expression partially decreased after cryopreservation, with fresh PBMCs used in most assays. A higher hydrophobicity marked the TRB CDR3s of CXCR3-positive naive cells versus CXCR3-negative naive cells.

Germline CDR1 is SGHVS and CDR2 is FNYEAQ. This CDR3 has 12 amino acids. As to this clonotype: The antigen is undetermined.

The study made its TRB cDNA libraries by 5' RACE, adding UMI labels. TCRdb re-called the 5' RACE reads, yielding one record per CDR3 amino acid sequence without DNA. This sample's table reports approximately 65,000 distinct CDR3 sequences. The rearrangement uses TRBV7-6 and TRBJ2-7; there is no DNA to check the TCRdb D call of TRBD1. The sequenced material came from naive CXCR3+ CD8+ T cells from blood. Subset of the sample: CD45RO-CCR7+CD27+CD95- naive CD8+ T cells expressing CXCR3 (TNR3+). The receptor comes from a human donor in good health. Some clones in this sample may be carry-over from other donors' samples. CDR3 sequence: CASSATPLEQYF. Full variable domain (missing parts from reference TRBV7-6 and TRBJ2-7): GAGVSQSPRYKVTKRGQDVALRCDPISGHVSLYWYRQALGQGPEFLTYFNYEAQQDKSGLPNDRFSAERPEGSISTLTIQRTEQRDSAMYRCASSATPLEQYFGPGTRLTVT.